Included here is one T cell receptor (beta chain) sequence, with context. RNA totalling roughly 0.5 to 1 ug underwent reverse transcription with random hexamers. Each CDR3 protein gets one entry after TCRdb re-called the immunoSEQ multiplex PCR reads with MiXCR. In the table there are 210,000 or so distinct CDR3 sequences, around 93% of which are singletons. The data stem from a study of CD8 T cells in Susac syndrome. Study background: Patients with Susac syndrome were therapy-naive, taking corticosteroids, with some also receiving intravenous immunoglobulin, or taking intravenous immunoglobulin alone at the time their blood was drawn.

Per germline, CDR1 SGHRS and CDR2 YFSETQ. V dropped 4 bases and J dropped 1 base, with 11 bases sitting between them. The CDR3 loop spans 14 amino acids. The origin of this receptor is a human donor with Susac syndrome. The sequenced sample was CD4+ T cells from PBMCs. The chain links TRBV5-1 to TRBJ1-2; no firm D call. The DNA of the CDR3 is TGCGCCAGCAGCGGGTCCACGCTTAACTATGGCTACACCTTC. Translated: CASSGSTLNYGYTF.